This T cell receptor (beta chain) stems from a study of spatial heterogeneity in lung cancer. For the study at large: There were consistently more beta-chain sequences detected than alpha-chain sequences.

As to time point: sample taken at primary tumor resection. The input material, whole RNA from tumor, nontumor lung or frozen PBMC, was sequenced unsorted. Points from the study as a whole: Among blood samples, ubiquitous expanded tumor TCRs appeared more at resection than at follow-up.

This clonotype turned up a few times. The antigen is undetermined. Every TCR cDNA molecule bore a unique molecular identifier. TCRdb reprocessed the 5' RACE reads via MiXCR and lists one record per CDR3 protein. Of tens of thousands of distinct CDR3 sequences in the sample, under 8% were seen once. Germline V CDR1 and CDR2: PRHDT, FYEKMQ (reference sequence). The CDR3 extends over 15 amino acids. Trimming removed 3 bases from V and 6 bases from J; junction bases left unmatched: 8. This TCR was sampled from a female donor with early-stage non-small cell lung cancer. The genes are TRBV13 and TRBJ2-7, with 10 bases fitting TRBD1. The sequencing here drew on PBMCs, taken at surgery. The CDR3 is CASSLWGTGVAEQYF. The CDR3, as DNA: TGTGCCAGCAGCTTGTGGGGGACAGGGGTAGCCGAGCAGTACTTC.